Below are 19 T cell receptor beta chains sequenced from a single sample in a study of T cells after somatic rescue of genetic block. The table came from immunoSEQ multiplex PCR; TCRdb's copy has only in-frame clones and leaves some out. Here the sample spans 70,000 or so clones, approximately 90% being singletons. Sequenced sample: peripheral blood mononuclear cells (PBMCs). These receptors all stem from a middle-aged man.

This CDR3 reads CASRMDSTDTQYF. CDR3 DNA sequence: TGTGCCAGCAGGATGGACAGCACAGATACGCAGTATTTT. The rearrangement links TRBV6-1 to TRBJ2-3; D remains unclear. Trimming removed 6 bases at V and 0 bases at J, with 7 bases between. CDR1 and CDR2 from the germline V gene are MNHNS and SASEGT. This CDR3 comprises 13 residues.

This clone was seen once. This chain connects TRBV5-6 to TRBJ2-2; a possible D gene is TRBD1 (6 bases). The ends were cut back, 5 bases at V and 0 bases at J, with 8 bases in the middle. CDR1 and CDR2 (germline): SGHDT, YYEEEE. This CDR3 spans 14 amino acids. The CDR3 here is CASRRTANTGELFF. As DNA, the CDR3 is TGTGCCAGCAGGCGGACAGCGAACACCGGGGAGCTGTTTTTT.

V gene TRBV5-6 combines with J gene TRBJ2-1; D could derive from TRBD1 or TRBD2 (6 bases each). This CDR3 has 16 amino acids. Between the trimmed V and J ends, which lost 4 bases and 3 bases, there was a span of 17 bases. The germline V gene encodes CDR1 SGHDT and CDR2 YYEEEE. The CDR3 here is CASSARGRPGYNEQFF. The CDR3 bases are TGTGCCAGCAGCGCCCGGGGGCGGCCTGGCTACAATGAGCAGTTCTTC. The complete variable domain, with remaining parts taken from reference TRBV5-6 and TRBJ2-1, reads DAGVTQSPTHLIKTRGQQVTLRCSPKSGHDTVSWYQQALGQGPQFIFQYYEEEERQRGNFPDRFSGHQFPNYSSELNVNALLLGDSALYLCASSARGRPGYNEQFFGPGTRLTVL.

As regards this clone: The junction does not match germline at one end; this may be a read error. The chain joins TRBV13 to TRBJ2-3, with 7 bases identical to TRBD1. This CDR3 comprises 13 residues. Germline assignment: CDR1 PRHDT and CDR2 FYEKMQ (reference sequence). The CDR3 nucleotides are TGTGCCAGCAGCCTAGGGACAGATTATACGCAGTATTTT. It translates to CASSLGTDYTQYF.

This clone was seen once. The rearrangement links TRBV29-1 to TRBJ2-5; 7 bases line up with TRBD2. This CDR3 has 16 amino acids. Germline V gene data show CDR1 as SQVTM and CDR2 as ANQGSEA. Losses at the gene ends were 6 bases for V and 2 bases for J; bases not matched to a gene: 15. As DNA, the CDR3 is TGCAGCGTATCAAATCCCGGGAGGTCGGGGCAAGAGACCCAGTACTTC. Protein: CSVSNPGRSGQETQYF. Combining the CDR3 with reference TRBV29-1 and TRBJ2-5 gives the whole variable domain SAVISQKPSRDICQRGTSLTIQCQVDSQVTMMFWYRQQPGQSLTLIATANQGSEATYESGFVIDKFPISRPNLTFSTLTVSNMSPEDSSIYLCSVSNPGRSGQETQYFGPGTRLLVL.

The chain is built from TRBV10-2 and TRBJ2-7, with 9 bases aligning to TRBD2. This CDR3 region has 14 residues. With 5 bases clipped from V and 5 bases from J, the junction kept 7 bases outside the gene matches. Germline V gives CDR1 WSHSY, CDR2 SAAADI. CDR3 region: CASSLAGVSHEQYF. The CDR3 DNA follows: TGCGCCAGCAGTTTAGCGGGAGTTTCCCACGAGCAGTACTTC.

DNA for the CDR3: TGTGCCAGCAGTCCGGAATGGGGGCTGTATGGCTACACCTTC. Translated: CASSPEWGLYGYTF. This rearrangement joins TRBV6-6 to TRBJ1-2; D perhaps matches TRBD1 (6 bases). The CDR3 has 14 residues. CDR1 MNHNY and CDR2 SVGAGI come from the germline V gene (reference sequence). V was trimmed by 5 bases and J by 5 bases, leaving 15 bases between them.

The genes are TRBV7-6 and TRBJ2-7, with TRBD1 identical over 10 bases. There are 14 residues in the CDR3. CDR1 and CDR2 (germline): SGHVS, FNYEAQ. J lost 4 bases, V lost 6 bases, and 6 bases had no gene match. This CDR3 is CASRPGTGVYEQYF. For the CDR3, the DNA is TGTGCCAGCAGACCCGGGACAGGGGTTTACGAGCAGTACTTC. Looking up the rest from reference TRBV7-6 and TRBJ2-7 gives the full variable domain: GAGVSQSPRYKVTKRGQDVALRCDPISGHVSLYWYRQALGQGPEFLTYFNYEAQQDKSGLPNDRFSAERPEGSISTLTIQRTEQRDSAMYRCASRPGTGVYEQYFGPGTRLTVT.

The rearrangement uses TRBV6-1 and TRBJ1-5; D is perhaps TRBD1 (6 bases). The CDR3 length is 15 residues. Germline CDR1 MNHNS, CDR2 SASEGT. V was cut by 6 bases and J by 4 bases, with 16 bases left in between. This CDR3 reads CASSVQGTQNQPQHF. The DNA of the CDR3 is TGTGCCAGCAGCGTACAGGGTACCCAAAATCAGCCCCAGCATTTT.

This sequence joins TRBV6-1 and TRBJ2-1; TRBD1 aligns across 9 bases. Germline CDR1 MNHNS, CDR2 SASEGT. CDR3 length: 15 residues. Trimming removed 4 bases from V and 4 bases from J; junction bases left unmatched: 5. This CDR3 reads CASSVDRGSYNEQFF. The DNA of the CDR3 is TGTGCCAGCAGTGTTGACAGGGGGTCTTACAATGAGCAGTTCTTC.

The rearrangement uses TRBV15 and TRBJ1-2, with D tentatively TRBD1 (5 bases). Germline-derived CDR1 and CDR2 are LNHNV and YYDKDF (reference sequence). The V gene lost 0 bases and the J gene lost 8 bases, with 19 bases spanning the gap. The CDR3 totals 16 residues. The CDR3 DNA is TGTGCCACCAGCAGAGATGGTCAGGGTGCGATAGGGGGCTACACCTTC. Encoded protein: CATSRDGQGAIGGYTF.

V gene TRBV11-3 combines with J gene TRBJ2-5; 10 nucleotides agree with TRBD1. The length of the CDR3 is 17 residues. The V and J ends lost 4 bases and 4 bases, in that order; junction bases with no gene match: 12. CDR1 and CDR2 (germline): SGHNT, YENEEA. CDR3 sequence: CASSSKTRTGGGETQYF. CDR3 DNA sequence: TGTGCCAGCAGCTCGAAAACCCGGACAGGGGGAGGAGAGACCCAGTACTTC.

The chain uses TRBV7-9 and TRBJ2-7; 9 bases agree with TRBD2. CDR1 and CDR2 from the germline V gene are SEHNR and FQNEAQ (reference sequence). The CDR3 has 17 residues. The trim removed 6 bases at V and 5 bases at J, leaving 17 bases unmatched. The CDR3 nucleotides read TGTGCCAGCAGAAAAACGGGGGCTAGCGGGATCTTCCACGAGCAGTACTTC. The encoded protein is CASRKTGASGIFHEQYF.

This clone has just one count. This chain joins TRBV28 and TRBJ1-4, with TRBD1 matching 10 bases. This CDR3 is built from 15 residues. CDR1 is MDHEN and CDR2 is SYDVKM in the germline V gene. The V gene end was trimmed by 3 bases and the J gene end by 8 bases; junction bases not matched to a gene: 6. The CDR3 coding sequence is TGTGCCAGCAGTTTCCGCGGGACAGGGGACGAAAAACTGTTTTTT. Its translation is CASSFRGTGDEKLFF.

V usage is TRBV6-1 and J usage is TRBJ2-1; D gene unclear. The germline V gene has CDR1 MNHNS and CDR2 SASEGT. The CDR3 has 13 residues. Trimming removed 6 bases at V and 2 bases at J, with 8 bases between. This CDR3 reads CASRSTPYNEQFF. The DNA for the CDR3 is TGTGCCAGCAGGAGCACGCCCTACAATGAGCAGTTCTTC.

This chain connects TRBV15 to TRBJ2-7; D gene ambiguous. The ends were cut back, 0 bases at V and 6 bases at J, with 24 bases in the middle. CDR3 length equals 18 residues. Germline lookup yields CDR1 LNHNV and CDR2 YYDKDF (reference sequence). CDR3 protein: CATSRELTYPWTAREQYF. In DNA, the CDR3 is TGTGCCACCAGCAGAGAACTTACTTACCCCTGGACGGCCCGCGAGCAGTACTTC.

The rearrangement uses TRBV19 and TRBJ2-7, with D perhaps TRBD2 (6 bases). Germline loops: CDR1 LNHDA, CDR2 SQIVND (reference sequence). The ends were cut back, 5 bases at V and 6 bases at J, with 14 bases in the middle. CDR3 length: 13 residues. CDR3 region: CASSPSHGGEQYF. The CDR3 DNA reads as TGTGCCAGTAGTCCATCCCACGGGGGCGAGCAGTACTTC.

The chain uses TRBV28 and TRBJ2-3; the D gene is possibly TRBD1 (5 bases). The CDR3 has 16 residues. Germline assignment: CDR1 MDHEN and CDR2 SYDVKM. The V and J ends lost 5 bases and 0 bases respectively, with 15 bases between them. CDR3 in DNA: TGTGCCAGCAGTCTACTACCTGACAGCAGCACAGATACGCAGTATTTT. The encoded protein is CASSLLPDSSTDTQYF.

The chain recombines TRBV19 with TRBJ2-3; 7 positions match TRBD1. The CDR3 is made up of 19 amino acids. Germline assignment: CDR1 LNHDA and CDR2 SQIVND (reference sequence). Trimming at V came to 5 bases and at J to 4 bases, leaving 21 bases not matched to a gene. CDR3 loop: CASSARQGTYPGDADTQYF. The CDR3 DNA reads as TGTGCCAGTAGTGCCCGACAGGGAACTTACCCTGGGGACGCAGATACGCAGTATTTT.